This passage covers 27 T cell receptor beta chains from one sample sequenced in a study of T cell clonality in common variable immunodeficiency. Regarding the study as a whole: In common variable immunodeficiency, TCR beta chains reportedly carried fewer deletions and N-nucleotide insertions.

For these receptors, no antigen is known. Some clones are missing from TCRdb's copy, which holds only in-frame ones; the method was immunoSEQ multiplex PCR. The sample contains over 15,000 clones, none of them singletons. Sequenced sample: peripheral blood mononuclear cells. These receptors originate from a human donor with common variable immunodeficiency.

This clone was observed a handful of times. Partial CDR3 DNA: TGCAGTGCTAGGCGGCTAGCGGGGAACAATGAG. Protein sequence: CSARRLAGNNE. The CDR3 in full is CSARRLAGNNEQFF. The chain joins TRBV20-1 to TRBJ2-1; 9 nucleotides align to TRBD2. The observed sequence ends 3 residues before the CDR3 terminus, with the missing tail filled in from the germline J gene. The CDR3 contains 14 residues. V lost 3 bases, J lost 5 bases, and 5 bases stayed unmatched. CDR1 is DFQATT and CDR2 is SNEGSKA in the germline V gene (reference sequence).

Many counts were recorded for this clone. Coverage ceases 3 residues before the CDR3 finishes, and the germline J gene fills in the end. The chain joins TRBV7-3 to TRBJ2-1; TRBD2 matches at 7 bases. Germline assignment: CDR1 SGHTA and CDR2 FQGTGA. Trimming removed 4 bases from V and 3 bases from J; junction bases left unmatched: 9. The CDR3 spans 16 residues. Incomplete CDR3 DNA: TGTGCCAGCAGCTCGCCCAGCGGGAAGAGCTACAATGAG. This gives the protein CASSSPSGKSYNE. The entire CDR3 protein reads CASSSPSGKSYNEQFF.

As concerns this clone: The observed sequence ends 3 residues before the CDR3 terminus, with the missing tail filled in from the germline J gene. The chain has TRBV7-9 and TRBJ1-2; 7 nucleotides align to TRBD1. V gave up 5 bases and J gave up 7 bases; unmatched junction bases: 4. CDR1 is SEHNR and CDR2 is FQNEAQ in the germline V gene (reference sequence). The length of the CDR3 is 12 residues. The CDR3 bases that were read are TGTGCCAGCAGCGCCACAGGGGTTGGC. It is translated as CASSATGVG. The entire CDR3 sequence reads CASSATGVGYTF.

Only a few counts were recorded for this clone. The read terminates 3 residues before the CDR3 end, so the remaining end is supplied by the germline J gene. The genes are TRBV5-5 and TRBJ1-4; D uncertain. Trimming took off 0 bases at V and 0 bases at J, with 6 bases between the two ends. This CDR3 contains 15 residues. The germline V gene has CDR1 SGHKS and CDR2 YYEKEE (reference sequence). The CDR3: CASSLAGATNEKLFF. The CDR3 DNA, read in part, is TGTGCCAGCAGCTTGGCCGGTGCAACTAATGAAAAA.

In the case of this clone: The read finishes 3 residues shy of the CDR3 end, and the germline J gene is used to complete it. The chain recombines TRBV7-8 with TRBJ1-5, with D possibly being TRBD1 (6 bases). This CDR3 is 17 amino acids long. CDR1 and CDR2 from the germline V gene are SGHVS and FQNEAQ. Trimming took 4 bases from V and 3 from J, leaving 19 bases between them. The sequenced CDR3 bases are TGTGCCAGCAGCTGGGTACCCCCGGACAGTTCCAATCAGCCC. Residues: CASSWVPPDSSNQP. The CDR3 reads in full as CASSWVPPDSSNQPQHF.

The sample holds many counts of this clone. The read gets to within 3 residues of the CDR3 end, and the germline J gene fills in the rest. The chain links TRBV18 to TRBJ1-1; D call uncertain. Germline loops: CDR1 KGHSH, CDR2 LQKENI. This CDR3 spans 13 amino acids. The CDR3 spells CASSPFPRVEAFF. Partial CDR3 DNA: TGTGCCAGCTCACCATTTCCAAGGGTGGAA. Using reference TRBV18 and TRBJ1-1 for the parts outside the CDR3, the full variable domain is NAGVMQNPRHLVRRRGQEARLRCSPMKGHSHVYWYRQLPEEGLKFMVYLQKENIIDESGMPKERFSAEFPKEGPSILRIQQVVRGDSAAYFCASSPFPRVEAFFGQGTRLTVV.

In this sample, this clone turned up many times. From the germline J gene comes the end of the CDR3, since the read stops 3 residues before it. This chain connects TRBV7-9 to TRBJ1-1, with D unresolved. The CDR3 extends over 12 amino acids. Germline assignment: CDR1 SEHNR and CDR2 FQNEAQ (reference sequence). The CDR3 DNA, read in part, is TGTGCCAGCAGCTTAGAAGCGACGGGA. Translating gives CASSLEATG. The full CDR3 sequence reads CASSLEATGAFF.

This clone was detected only a few times. With the read ending 3 residues before the CDR3 end, the germline J gene is used to fill in that end. This chain links TRBV7-9 with TRBJ1-2; D gene ambiguous. Germline assignment: CDR1 SEHNR and CDR2 FQNEAQ (reference sequence). The ends were cut back, 1 base at V and 4 bases at J, with 13 bases in the middle. The CDR3 contains 15 residues. The CDR3 bases that were read are TGTGCCAGCAGCTTAGTAGCTTGTTCTAGCTATGGC. It yields the protein CASSLVACSSYG. The full CDR3 protein is CASSLVACSSYGYTF.

Only a few counts were recorded for this clone. The sequence runs out 3 residues before the end of the CDR3; the remainder is reconstructed from the germline J gene. This rearrangement joins TRBV18 to TRBJ2-1; a possible D gene is TRBD2 (7 bases). Germline V gene data show CDR1 as KGHSH and CDR2 as LQKENI. Trimming left V 6 bases short and J 6 bases short, with 21 bases between. The CDR3 runs 16 residues. CDR3 bases read: TGTGCCAGCTCCCCCCCGGTGGGGGGGGGCGGCAATGAG. Translation: CASSPPVGGGGNE. The full CDR3 reads CASSPPVGGGGNEQFF.

This clone has a handful of counts. Read coverage stops 3 residues before the CDR3 terminus; the germline J gene supplies the remainder. The chain joins TRBV6-1 to TRBJ2-5; 10 bases are shared with TRBD2. Germline CDR1 reads MNHNS; CDR2 reads SASEGT. This CDR3 has 16 residues. J lost 5 bases, V lost 2 bases, and 8 bases had no gene match. CDR3 sequence reads: CASSERLAGVMETQYF. The covered CDR3 bases are TGTGCCAGCAGTGAAAGGCTAGCGGGAGTTATGGAGACC.

This clone was recorded a few times. The read ends 3 residues early relative to the CDR3; the germline J gene fills the gap. The rearrangement joins TRBV18 to TRBJ2-5; D possibly corresponds to TRBD2 (6 bases). The germline V gene encodes CDR1 KGHSH and CDR2 LQKENI. The CDR3 spans 14 residues. Trimming took off 3 bases at V and 5 bases at J, with 13 bases between the two ends. The CDR3: CASSPTWGDETQYF. CDR3 DNA, as far as it was read: TGTGCCAGCTCACCTACTTGGGGGGACGAGACC.

This clone was detected many times. The DNA ends 3 residues before the CDR3 does, and the rest of the CDR3 is filled in from the germline J gene. V usage is TRBV7-9 and J usage is TRBJ2-3; D is unresolved. Germline V lookup: CDR1 SEHNR, CDR2 FQNEAQ (reference sequence). The CDR3 is 15 amino acids. The V end was cut by 2 bases, the J end by 0 bases, with 9 bases between. The CDR3: CASSLSLASTDTQYF. The CDR3 DNA, read in part, is TGTGCCAGCAGCTTAAGCTTAGCTAGCACAGATACG.

The table lists this clone with many counts. The CDR3 extends 3 residues past the end of the read, so its final part is completed from the germline J gene. The rearrangement joins TRBV18 to TRBJ1-4, with D possibly TRBD1 on 6 matching bases. The CDR3 has 13 amino acids. Per the germline V gene, CDR1 is KGHSH and CDR2 is LQKENI. Deletions cut 1 base from V and 6 bases from J, with 6 bases between. The DNA read from the CDR3 is TGTGCCAGCTCACCACAGGGGGATGAAAAA. It yields the protein CASSPQGDEK. The CDR3 in full is CASSPQGDEKLFF.

This clone was recorded at least ten times. The read ends 3 residues shy of where the CDR3 ends; the end is completed using the germline J gene. The V call is TRBV7-3, the J call TRBJ2-5; D is undetermined. Germline values: CDR1 SGHTA, CDR2 FQGTGA. CDR3 length: 13 residues. The V and J ends lost 2 bases and 5 bases respectively, with 9 bases between them. Here the CDR3 reads CASSLAQRETQYF. CDR3 DNA, as far as it was read: TGTGCCAGCAGCTTAGCCCAGAGGGAGACC.

The chain's CDR3 is CAISGGSYEQYF. The covered CDR3 bases are TGTGCCATCAGTGGGGGCAGTTACGAG. The genes are TRBV10-3 and TRBJ2-7, with D possibly matching TRBD1 (5 bases). Read data end 3 residues before the CDR3 end; the end is taken from the germline J gene. CDR1 is ENHRY and CDR2 is SYGVKD in the germline V gene. With 4 bases removed from V and 4 bases from J, the gap between germline ends came to 8 bases. The CDR3 sequence is 12 residues long.

Incomplete CDR3 DNA: TGCGCCAGCAGCTTGGTCCACCTCAGAAATCAGCCC. Translation gives CASSLVHLRNQP. The entire CDR3 reads CASSLVHLRNQPQHF. The chain joins TRBV5-1 to TRBJ1-5; unclear D gene. The CDR3 is cut off 3 residues early in the read; its end comes from the germline J gene. Trimming removed 0 bases at V and 4 bases at J, with 11 bases between. CDR1 SGHRS and CDR2 YFSETQ come from the germline V gene. This CDR3 comprises 15 residues.

A few counts support this clone. The DNA ends 3 residues before the CDR3 does, and the rest of the CDR3 is filled in from the germline J gene. The genes are TRBV7-3 and TRBJ2-7, with 7 bases aligning to TRBD1. Trimming removed 4 bases from V and 5 bases from J; junction bases left unmatched: 8. CDR1 and CDR2 from the germline V gene are SGHTA and FQGTGA. This CDR3 region has 14 residues. The CDR3 loop is CASSSTPTGNEQYF. The CDR3 bases that were read are TGTGCCAGCAGCTCTACGCCGACAGGGAACGAG.

In its sample, this clone was seen a few times. With the read ending 3 residues before the CDR3 end, the germline J gene is used to fill in that end. V gene TRBV7-2 combines with J gene TRBJ2-1, with TRBD2 matching over 8 bases. Unmatched junction bases numbered 6, after V lost 5 bases and J lost 6 bases. Per germline, CDR1 SGHTA and CDR2 FQGNSA. CDR3 length equals 14 residues. This CDR3 reads CASSQGLAGNEQFF. CDR3 bases read: TGTGCCAGCAGCCAGGGGCTAGCGGGCAATGAG.

This clone was found many times. The read terminates 3 residues before the CDR3 end, so the remaining end is supplied by the germline J gene. The chain recombines TRBV18 with TRBJ2-3; the D is unclear. Trimming removed 3 bases at V and 0 bases at J, with 4 bases between. Germline V gene lookup returns CDR1 KGHSH and CDR2 LQKENI. The CDR3 totals 13 residues. Here the CDR3 reads CASSPPSTDTQYF. CDR3 bases read: TGTGCCAGCTCACCTCCTAGCACAGATACG.

CDR3 bases read: TGTGCCAGCAGCTTAGCGCTTGCAGGGGCGGATACG. It encodes CASSLALAGADT. The whole CDR3 is CASSLALAGADTQYF. This chain links TRBV7-9 with TRBJ2-3, with D possibly matching TRBD1 (6 bases). Sequencing ends 3 residues short of the CDR3 end; the germline J gene provides the rest. Trimming shortened V by 0 bases and J by 6 bases, and 13 bases separated the two germline ends. Germline-derived CDR1 and CDR2 are SEHNR and FQNEAQ (reference sequence). The CDR3 spans 15 residues.

Only a few counts were recorded for this clone. The CDR3 end falls 3 residues outside the read, so it is completed with the germline J gene. V usage is TRBV7-2 and J usage is TRBJ2-3, with D hard to call. CDR1 is SGHTA, CDR2 FQGNSA, per germline. The CDR3 runs to 14 residues. The DNA read from the CDR3 is TGTGCCAGCAGCTTCCAACAGCCCCCTGAGACG. Encoded protein: CASSFQQPPET. The whole CDR3 is CASSFQQPPETQYF.

As to this clone: The read comes to an end 3 residues before the CDR3 does, leaving the germline J gene to fill in the end. The rearrangement joins TRBV2 to TRBJ1-5; D is unresolved. Germline V CDR1 and CDR2: SNHLY, FYNNEI. Trimming cost V 10 bases and J 0 bases, with 19 bases left between them. The CDR3 has 16 amino acids. The sequenced CDR3 bases are TGTGCCACCGAAAGAACTTCAGGAGGTAGCAATCAGCCC. Its translation is CATERTSGGSNQP. The entire CDR3 is CATERTSGGSNQPQHF. The whole variable domain, filled in from reference TRBV2 and TRBJ1-5, reads EPEVTQTPSHQVTQMGQEVILRCVPISNHLYFYWYRQILGQKVEFLVSFYNNEISEKSEIFDDQFSVERPDGSNFTLKIRSTKLEDSAMYFCATERTSGGSNQPQHFGDGTRLSIL.

This clone was recorded at least ten times. The CDR3 end falls 3 residues outside the read, so it is completed with the germline J gene. This chain uses TRBV5-4 with TRBJ2-7; tentatively, D is TRBD2 (5 bases). V was shortened by 5 bases and J by 1 base, with 13 bases between the two germline ends. The CDR3 contains 14 residues. The V gene's germline CDR1 is SGHNT and CDR2 YYREEE (reference sequence). CDR3 DNA, as far as it was read: TGTGCCAGCAGTCCGGGATCGGGGTCCTACGAG. It yields the protein CASSPGSGSYE. The full-length CDR3 reads as CASSPGSGSYEQYF.

Partial CDR3 DNA: TGTGCCAGCCGTAGCGCCGGGCCACCTAATTACAATGAG. Translating it yields CASRSAGPPNYNE. The whole CDR3 sequence is CASRSAGPPNYNEQFF. The rearrangement links TRBV18 to TRBJ2-1; maybe TRBD2 (5 bases). The sequenced fragment ends 3 residues before the CDR3 boundary, so the rest is inferred from the germline J gene. CDR3 length: 16 residues. From germline, CDR1 is KGHSH and CDR2 LQKENI. V lost 8 bases and J lost 4, with 21 bases in between. The whole variable domain, filled in from reference TRBV18 and TRBJ2-1, reads NAGVMQNPRHLVRRRGQEARLRCSPMKGHSHVYWYRQLPEEGLKFMVYLQKENIIDESGMPKERFSAEFPKEGPSILRIQQVVRGDSAAYFCASRSAGPPNYNEQFFGPGTRLTVL.

About this clone itself: The read ends 3 residues shy of where the CDR3 ends; the end is completed using the germline J gene. The chain recombines TRBV7-9 with TRBJ1-1; 8 bases map to TRBD1. J was trimmed by 1 base and V by 4 bases; bases with no gene match: 2. The V gene's germline CDR1 is SEHNR and CDR2 FQNEAQ (reference sequence). This CDR3 contains 14 residues. CDR3 DNA, as far as it was read: TGTGCCAGCAGCTCCGGGACAGGGAACACTGAA. Translating it yields CASSSGTGNTE. The whole CDR3 sequence reads CASSSGTGNTEAFF.

This clone was seen a handful of times. Read coverage stops 3 residues before the CDR3 terminus; the germline J gene supplies the remainder. This chain uses TRBV19 with TRBJ1-1; TRBD1 is a possible D gene (6 bases). CDR3 length: 16 amino acids. V was shortened by 9 bases and J by 1 base, with 21 bases between the two germline ends. CDR1 is LNHDA, CDR2 SQIVND, per germline (reference sequence). Incomplete CDR3 DNA: TGTGCCAGCTGGGACACAGGGAGGAAGGAGAACACTGAA. Its translation: CASWDTGRKENTE. In full, the CDR3 is CASWDTGRKENTEAFF.

This clone was observed a handful of times. The CDR3 end is not reached by the read, which stops 3 residues before it; the germline J gene fills it in. The chain uses TRBV5-1 and TRBJ2-5; tentative D call: TRBD1 (5 bases). Germline loops: CDR1 SGHRS, CDR2 YFSETQ. V dropped 2 bases and J dropped 1 base, with 12 bases sitting between them. The CDR3 contains 15 residues. The DNA read from the CDR3 is TGCGCCAGCAGCTTCAGAGACAGAACCCAAGAGACC. This gives the protein CASSFRDRTQET. In full, the CDR3 reads CASSFRDRTQETQYF.